One sample yielded the 25 T cell receptor beta chains listed below, sequenced in a study of beta chain features in type 1 diabetes (dated by TCRdb to the late 2010s). For these receptors, no antigen is known. Study-level results and caveats: Type 1 diabetes patients showed a moderate but significant shortening of TCRB CDR3 length in all four CD4+ subsets.

The library was generated by the immunoSEQ multiplex PCR assay. The entire amount of isolated RNA was reverse transcribed using the High Capacity cDNA Reverse Transcription Kit, so the sequenced TCRB transcripts were expressed ones. The clones in this table, taken by TCRdb from immuneACCESS, are in-frame only. Not every clone is retained; where verified, under half of the shortfall comes from an unresolved V gene, and the cause of the rest is unknown. In this sample the table shows 600,000 to 700,000 clones, around 11% of which occur a single time. The ten largest clones add up to more than 0.1% of the sample. Sequencing was carried out using naive CD4+ T cells from blood. Explained via the paper, the cell subset or site label denotes: true naive CD4+ T cells. The receptor set was obtained from a man younger than 45 with type 1 diabetes.

This clone was observed a handful of times. The chain is built from TRBV15 and TRBJ2-3; 7 nucleotides line up with TRBD1. The CDR3 has 16 residues. V lost 1 base, J lost 4 bases, and 8 bases stayed unmatched. Germline-derived CDR1 and CDR2 are LNHNV and YYDKDF (reference sequence). The CDR3 nucleotides read TGTGCCACCAGCAGAGGTGACAGGGTGTTTTCAGATACGCAGTATTTT. Its translation: CATSRGDRVFSDTQYF.

V usage is TRBV5-5 and J usage is TRBJ1-2; D unresolved. Trimming shortened V by 4 bases and J by 6 bases, and 22 bases separated the two germline ends. Germline V lookup: CDR1 SGHKS, CDR2 YYEKEE (reference sequence). The CDR3 consists of 16 residues. The CDR3 DNA reads TGTGCCAGCAGCCTTTTGGATGCAGGTCCCCTGGATGGCTACACCTTC. Translated, it gives CASSLLDAGPLDGYTF.

This clone was counted a few times. In the same sample, other DNA sequences code for this CDR3. V is TRBV7-3 and J is TRBJ1-1, with TRBD1 as a possible D gene (6 bases). Trimming took 3 bases from V and 1 from J, leaving 6 bases between them. This CDR3 contains 13 residues. CDR1 is SGHTA and CDR2 is FQGTGA in the germline V gene. The CDR3 reads CASSLTGNTEAFF. The CDR3 DNA follows: TGTGCCAGCAGCTTGACAGGGAACACTGAAGCTTTCTTT.

This clone occurred a few times. The rearrangement joins TRBV28 to TRBJ1-4, with 7 bases lining up with TRBD1. CDR1 and CDR2 from the germline V gene are MDHEN and SYDVKM. The CDR3 sequence is 14 residues long. The J segment lost 5 bases and the V segment lost 10 bases, leaving 10 bases of the junction unmatched. In DNA form, the CDR3 reads TGTGCCACCCTCGAGGGACAGTCCAATGAAAAACTGTTTTTT. It specifies CATLEGQSNEKLFF.

This chain links TRBV28 with TRBJ2-3, with a tentative D call TRBD1 (6 bases). This CDR3 region has 13 residues. The ends were cut back, 5 bases at V and 6 bases at J, with 12 bases in the middle. Germline V lookup: CDR1 MDHEN, CDR2 SYDVKM. This CDR3 is CASSASGEDTQYF. The CDR3 DNA reads TGTGCCAGCAGTGCCTCAGGGGAGGATACGCAGTATTTT.

The J gene is TRBJ2-5, the V gene TRBV10-3; 8 bases line up with TRBD2. CDR1 and CDR2 from the germline V gene are ENHRY and SYGVKD. Trimming took 2 bases from V and 2 from J; bases not matched to a gene: 4. The CDR3 covers 15 residues. In nucleotides, the CDR3 is TGTGCCATCAGTGAGCCGGGACTAGGTCAAGAGACCCAGTACTTC. This codes for CAISEPGLGQETQYF.

The chain uses TRBV7-6 and TRBJ1-5; no clear D. The CDR3 contains 13 residues. CDR1 and CDR2 from the germline V gene are SGHVS and FNYEAQ. V was shortened by 4 bases and J by 3 bases, with 7 bases between the two germline ends. The CDR3 sequence is CASSYGLNQPQHF. CDR3 bases: TGTGCCAGCAGCTACGGCCTCAATCAGCCCCAGCATTTT. Based on the CDR3 plus reference TRBV7-6 and TRBJ1-5, the full variable domain is GAGVSQSPRYKVTKRGQDVALRCDPISGHVSLYWYRQALGQGPEFLTYFNYEAQQDKSGLPNDRFSAERPEGSISTLTIQRTEQRDSAMYRCASSYGLNQPQHFGDGTRLSIL.

This sequence joins TRBV28 and TRBJ2-1, with 8 bases fitting TRBD1. Germline trimming cut 2 bases from V and 7 bases from J; bases unmatched to any gene: 7. CDR1 and CDR2 from the germline V gene are MDHEN and SYDVKM. The CDR3 runs 15 residues. CDR3 region: CASSLPGGRMNEQFF. The CDR3 DNA follows: TGTGCCAGCAGTTTACCAGGGGGCCGTATGAATGAGCAGTTCTTC.

V and J are TRBV6-5 and TRBJ2-5; D not resolved. CDR1 is MNHEY, CDR2 SVGAGI, per germline. V gave up 7 bases and J gave up 1 base, with 13 bases separating them. The CDR3 runs to 14 residues. The CDR3 loop is CASTYPQFQETQYF. The DNA of the CDR3 is TGTGCCAGCACCTACCCCCAGTTCCAAGAGACCCAGTACTTC.

This clone was seen more than once but under ten times. Other DNA sequences in the sample encode the same CDR3. V gene TRBV7-2 combines with J gene TRBJ2-7; 7 bases map to TRBD1. CDR3 length equals 14 residues. Germline values: CDR1 SGHTA, CDR2 FQGNSA. J lost 3 bases, V lost 5 bases, and 7 bases had no gene match. The CDR3 spells CASSQQGPDYEQYF. The CDR3 nucleotides read TGTGCCAGCAGCCAACAGGGGCCGGACTACGAGCAGTACTTC.

This clone came up a few times. The chain is built from TRBV9 and TRBJ2-7, with no clear D. There are 13 residues in the CDR3. The germline CDR1 and CDR2 sequences are SGDLS and YYNGEE. Trimming pared 2 bases from V and 2 bases from J, leaving 8 bases between. The CDR3 nucleotides are TGTGCCAGCAGCGTGGATACACCCTACGAGCAGTACTTC. Protein sequence: CASSVDTPYEQYF. The full variable domain, its missing parts supplied by reference TRBV9 and TRBJ2-7, is DSGVTQTPKHLITATGQRVTLRCSPRSGDLSVYWYQQSLDQGLQFLIQYYNGEERAKGNILERFSAQQFPDLHSELNLSSLELGDSALYFCASSVDTPYEQYFGPGTRLTVT.

This clone showed up just a few times. V gene TRBV28 combines with J gene TRBJ2-2; D is uncertain. The CDR3 contains 15 residues. Trimming took 3 bases from V and 4 from J, leaving 12 bases between them. In germline, CDR1 is MDHEN, CDR2 SYDVKM. CDR3 nucleotide sequence: TGTGCCAGCAGTTTGCCTGCTTGGGGCACCGGGGAGCTGTTTTTT. As protein: CASSLPAWGTGELFF. The complete variable domain, with remaining parts taken from reference TRBV28 and TRBJ2-2, reads DVKVTQSSRYLVKRTGEKVFLECVQDMDHENMFWYRQDPGLGLRLIYFSYDVKMKEKGDIPEGYSVSREKKERFSLILESASTNQTSMYLCASSLPAWGTGELFFGEGSRLTVL.

This clone was seen only a few times. The rearrangement links TRBV19 to TRBJ2-1; 8 bases match TRBD2. Looked up from germline, CDR1 is LNHDA and CDR2 is SQIVND (reference sequence). V dropped 1 base and J dropped 4; count of bases not matched to a gene: 3. CDR3 length equals 15 residues. CDR3 DNA: TGTGCCAGTAGTATAGCGGCGGGGGGTTACAATGAGCAGTTCTTC. Protein sequence: CASSIAAGGYNEQFF.

The CDR3 region is CAWSKGWQTIGSNQPQHF. For the CDR3, the DNA is TGTGCCTGGAGTAAGGGGTGGCAGACGATTGGAAGCAATCAGCCCCAGCATTTT. V and J are TRBV30 and TRBJ1-5, with D tentatively TRBD1 (5 bases). The CDR3 runs 18 residues. CDR1 GTSNPN and CDR2 SVGIG come from the germline V gene (reference sequence). The V end was cut by 2 bases, the J end by 1 base, with 21 bases between.

This clone has just a few counts. V is TRBV6-1 and J is TRBJ1-2; 9 nucleotides match TRBD1. The CDR3 extends over 14 amino acids. Trimming removed 3 bases from V and 8 bases from J; junction bases left unmatched: 7. Per the germline V gene, CDR1 is MNHNS and CDR2 is SASEGT. The CDR3 DNA follows: TGTGCCAGCAGTGACCAGGGACAGGGTGACGGCTACACCTTC. Protein: CASSDQGQGDGYTF.

This clone was observed a few times. The rearrangement uses TRBV11-2 and TRBJ2-1, with 7 bases matching TRBD1. This CDR3 is built from 14 residues. Per germline, CDR1 SGHAT and CDR2 FQNNGV. Losses at the gene ends were 3 bases for V and 5 bases for J; bases not matched to a gene: 4. This CDR3 is CASSLRDRDNEQFF. The DNA for the CDR3 is TGTGCCAGCAGCTTGAGAGACAGGGACAATGAGCAGTTCTTC.

V is TRBV7-2 and J is TRBJ1-4; D gene ambiguous. Germline CDR1 reads SGHTA; CDR2 reads FQGNSA. V dropped 5 bases and J dropped 8 bases, with 15 bases sitting between them. There are 14 residues in the CDR3. CDR3 sequence: CASSPGSGVEKLFF. The DNA of the CDR3 is TGTGCCAGCAGCCCCGGCAGCGGGGTGGAAAAACTGTTTTTT. Variable domain in full (rest from reference TRBV7-2 and TRBJ1-4): GAGVSQSPSNKVTEKGKDVELRCDPISGHTALYWYRQSLGQGLEFLIYFQGNSAPDKSGLPSDRFSAERTGGSVSTLTIQRTQQEDSAVYLCASSPGSGVEKLFFGSGTQLSVL.

In its sample, this clone was seen a few times. J is TRBJ1-3 and V is TRBV6-5; 7 bases line up with TRBD1. The CDR3 consists of 15 residues. Germline V CDR1 and CDR2: MNHEY, SVGAGI. The V gene end was trimmed by 6 bases and the J gene end by 4 bases; junction bases not matched to a gene: 9. The CDR3 is CASRSQGLSGNTIYF. In nucleotides, the CDR3 is TGTGCCAGCAGATCACAGGGGCTCAGCGGAAACACCATATATTTT.

This clone was counted a few times. V is TRBV2 and J is TRBJ2-2; TRBD1 matches 7 bases. The CDR3 runs 14 residues. Germline-derived CDR1 and CDR2 are SNHLY and FYNNEI. V was clipped by 7 bases and J by 6 bases; unmatched bases: 8. CDR3 sequence (DNA): TGTGCCAGCATTCTAGACAGGGTGGCCGGGGAGCTGTTTTTT. This sequence encodes CASILDRVAGELFF.

J is TRBJ2-7 and V is TRBV6-1, with 7 bases aligning to TRBD1. V shed 7 bases and J 4 bases; nucleotides not matched to a gene: 7. Germline values: CDR1 MNHNS, CDR2 SASEGT. The CDR3 is 13 residues long. CDR3 sequence: CASTGTAVYEQYF. CDR3 in DNA: TGTGCCAGCACCGGGACAGCCGTGTACGAGCAGTACTTC.

This clone appeared a few times. The V and J genes are TRBV29-1 and TRBJ2-1; D possibly corresponds to TRBD2 (5 bases). Germline loops: CDR1 SQVTM, CDR2 ANQGSEA. Trimming pared 7 bases from V and 0 bases from J, leaving 13 bases between. The CDR3 length is 14 residues. The CDR3 nucleotides read TGCAGCGCCGACGGGGTCTCCTCCTACAATGAGCAGTTCTTC. This gives the protein CSADGVSSYNEQFF.

The genes are TRBV6-5 and TRBJ2-7; the D is unclear. CDR1 and CDR2 from the germline V gene are MNHEY and SVGAGI. This CDR3 is built from 13 residues. Trimming took 6 bases from V and 5 from J, leaving 14 bases between them. The CDR3 DNA sequence: TGTGCCAGCAGCCTCGCTTTTAGGGACGAGCAGTACTTC. It specifies CASSLAFRDEQYF.

V gene TRBV25-1 combines with J gene TRBJ2-1; no clear D. The CDR3 covers 13 residues. The germline V and J ends were trimmed by 2 bases and 8 bases, with 10 bases remaining between them. Per germline, CDR1 MGHDK and CDR2 SYGVNS. CDR3 protein: CASSEANQDEQFF. The CDR3 region has the DNA TGTGCCAGCAGTGAAGCCAACCAAGATGAGCAGTTCTTC.

V and J are TRBV28 and TRBJ1-2, with D unresolved. Germline CDR1 and CDR2: MDHEN and SYDVKM. V was pared by 5 bases and J by 2 bases, with 15 bases between. The length of the CDR3 is 15 residues. CDR3 nucleotides: TGTGCCAGCAGTGAAAACTCCGGGATCAACTATGGCTACACCTTC. Translating it yields CASSENSGINYGYTF.

The J gene is TRBJ1-1, the V gene TRBV7-2, with 9 nucleotides matching TRBD1. V lost 1 base, J lost 4 bases, and 1 base stayed unmatched. The CDR3 contains 14 residues. Germline lookup yields CDR1 SGHTA and CDR2 FQGNSA. This CDR3 is CASSLGQGVTEAFF. The CDR3 DNA is TGTGCCAGCAGCTTAGGACAGGGGGTCACTGAAGCTTTCTTT. Full variable domain (remainder filled in from reference TRBV7-2 and TRBJ1-1): GAGVSQSPSNKVTEKGKDVELRCDPISGHTALYWYRQSLGQGLEFLIYFQGNSAPDKSGLPSDRFSAERTGGSVSTLTIQRTQQEDSAVYLCASSLGQGVTEAFFGQGTRLTVV.